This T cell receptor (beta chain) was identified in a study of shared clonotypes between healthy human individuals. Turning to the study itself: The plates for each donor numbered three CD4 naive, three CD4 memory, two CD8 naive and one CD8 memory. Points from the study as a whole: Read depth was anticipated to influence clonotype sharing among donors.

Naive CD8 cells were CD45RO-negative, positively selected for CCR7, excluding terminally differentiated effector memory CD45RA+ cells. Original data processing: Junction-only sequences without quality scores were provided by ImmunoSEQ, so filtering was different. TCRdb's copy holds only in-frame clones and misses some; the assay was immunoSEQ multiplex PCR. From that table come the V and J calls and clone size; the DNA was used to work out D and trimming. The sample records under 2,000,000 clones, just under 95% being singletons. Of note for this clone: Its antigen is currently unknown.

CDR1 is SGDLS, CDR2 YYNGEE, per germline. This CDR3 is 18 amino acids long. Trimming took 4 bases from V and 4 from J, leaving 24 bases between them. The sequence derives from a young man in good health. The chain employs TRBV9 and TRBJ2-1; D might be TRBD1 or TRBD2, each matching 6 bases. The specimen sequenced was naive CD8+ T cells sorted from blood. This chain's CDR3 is CASSSEGLGGGIYNEQFF. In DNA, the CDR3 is TGTGCCAGCAGCTCCGAAGGCCTAGGAGGGGGGATTTACAATGAGCAGTTCTTC. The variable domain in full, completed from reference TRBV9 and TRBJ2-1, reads DSGVTQTPKHLITATGQRVTLRCSPRSGDLSVYWYQQSLDQGLQFLIQYYNGEERAKGNILERFSAQQFPDLHSELNLSSLELGDSALYFCASSSEGLGGGIYNEQFFGPGTRLTVL.